The following is a TCR beta chain sequence with its context. Its cognate antigen is unknown. TCRdb's table, derived via immunoSEQ multiplex PCR, lists solely in-frame clones and lacks some. The sample includes roughly 1,100,000 clones, about 75% of them seen just once. The data stem from a study of shared clonotypes between healthy human individuals. Across the whole study: Each donor contributed plates that comprised three CD4 naive, three CD4 memory, two CD8 naive and one CD8 memory. The study, taken as a whole, reports: Only blood underwent sampling, and tissue repertoires likely differ.

The CDR3 loop spans 15 amino acids. CDR1 and CDR2 from the germline V gene are SGDLS and YYNGEE. V was clipped by 3 bases and J by 6 bases, with 16 bases between them. The J gene is TRBJ2-1, the V gene TRBV9; perhaps TRBD2 as D (5 bases). The sequenced material came from memory CD4+ T cells sorted from blood. Regarding subset: CD45RA-negative fraction. The receptor's source is a man between 18 and 35 years old in good health. The CDR3 loop reads CASSGRPGSVNEQFF. As DNA, the CDR3 is TGTGCCAGCAGCGGTAGGCCGGGGTCGGTCAATGAGCAGTTCTTC.